This is a list of T cell receptor beta chains from one sample in a study of T cell responses to AZD1222 COVID-19 vaccine. Here immunoSEQ multiplex PCR was the method, and the copy in TCRdb shows in-frame clones only, minus some. Among about 25,000 clones listed, about nine tenths were seen once. The material was peripheral blood, obtained 28 days after the second AZD1222 dose. These TCRs come from an adult who received the AZD1222 COVID-19 vaccine. Both conserved end residues are part of each CDR3. D genes are given only for firm matches. Size is stated for part of the rows, as once, few or many counts, or as a class when the clone is expanded.

V,J,size,D,DNA,CDR3
TRBV5-1,TRBJ2-6,.,.,TGCGCCAGCAGCACCATTCTCGACCGCAACGTCCTGACTTTC,CASSTILDRNVLTF
TRBV6-5,TRBJ2-6,.,.,TGTGCCAGCAGTTACTCAGGAGGGTCCGGGGCCAACGTCCTGACTTTC,CASSYSGGSGANVLTF
TRBV27,TRBJ2-7,.,TRBD1,TGTGCCAGCAGTATGGACAGGTCTCCCTACGAGCAGTACTTC,CASSMDRSPYEQYF
TRBV3-1/TRBV3-2,TRBJ1-6,.,TRBD1,TGTGCCAGCAGCCAAGGTATACAAAACAGGGGTTCACCCCTCCACTTT,CASSQGIQNRGSPLHF
TRBV7-9,TRBJ2-5,once,.,TGTGCCAGCAGCTTCCTCCTCCAAGAGACCCAGTACTTC,CASSFLLQETQYF
TRBV4-1,TRBJ2-7,.,TRBD2,TGCGCCAGCAGCCAACTAGCGGAGAGTCGCTACGAGCAGTACTTC,CASSQLAESRYEQYF
TRBV7-2,TRBJ2-7,.,TRBD1,TGTGCCAGCAGCCTCACTGGACAGGGGGCCTACGAGCAGTACTTC,CASSLTGQGAYEQYF
TRBV6-4,TRBJ2-4,.,TRBD2,TGTGCCAGCAGTGACTTTGGGAGCGAACTAGCGGGTGTAGCCAAAAACATTCAGTACTTC,CASSDFGSELAGVAKNIQYF
TRBV11-2,TRBJ2-7,.,TRBD1,TGTGCCAGCAGCTTCGGGACAGCTAATTTCCCCTACGAGCAGTACTTC,CASSFGTANFPYEQYF
TRBV28,TRBJ2-7,.,TRBD1,TGTGCCAGCAGTTTACCCCTACGACAGGGGGCGAGGTACGAGCAGTACTTC,CASSLPLRQGARYEQYF
TRBV10-1,TRBJ2-7,.,TRBD2,TGCGCCAGCAGTGAGTCCACTAGCGGACAATACTACGAGCAGTACTTC,CASSESTSGQYYEQYF
TRBV6-2/TRBV6-3,TRBJ2-2,.,TRBD2,TGTGCCAGCAGCCCCTTGAACGGGAGGGCGAACACCGGGGAGCTGTTTTTT,CASSPLNGRANTGELFF
TRBV3-1/TRBV3-2,TRBJ2-3,.,TRBD2,TGTGCCAGCAGCCAAGGTAGCGGGAGGGCAGATACGCAGTATTTT,CASSQGSGRADTQYF
TRBV19,TRBJ1-1,medium-sized,.,TGTGCCAGTAGTGGGGCCAGGGGATTTATTTGGACTGAAGCTTTCTTT,CASSGARGFIWTEAFF
TRBV7-2,TRBJ1-2,.,TRBD1,TGTGCCAGCAGCTCTTGGACAGGGGTGGAGAATGGCTACACCTTC,CASSSWTGVENGYTF
TRBV5-1,TRBJ1-4,.,.,TGCGCCAGCAGCTTGGGGGCGGAGGATGAAAAACTGTTTTTT,CASSLGAEDEKLFF
TRBV3-1/TRBV3-2,TRBJ1-4,.,TRBD1,TGTGCCAGCAGCCAAGGGGGACAGCCTAATGAAAAACTGTTTTTT,CASSQGGQPNEKLFF
TRBV7-9,TRBJ2-2,.,.,TGTGCCAGCAGCTCCCCCCCTGGCACCGGGGAGCTGTTTTTT,CASSSPPGTGELFF
TRBV9,TRBJ1-1,.,.,TGTGCCAGCAGCGTACCAGCTCCTGGCGCGGGTAATTCTAACACTGAAGCTTTCTTT,CASSVPAPGAGNSNTEAFF
TRBV5-1,TRBJ2-2,.,.,TGCGCCAGCAGCTCTCAGGGGAACACCGGGGAGCTGTTTTTT,CASSSQGNTGELFF
TRBV13,TRBJ1-2,.,.,TGTGCCAGCAGCTTATGGCAGGGAAATAGCGGCTACACCTTC,CASSLWQGNSGYTF
TRBV2,TRBJ2-1,.,.,TGTGCCAGCAGTGAACCAAATACAGAGCAGTTCTTC,CASSEPNTEQFF
TRBV24-1,TRBJ2-1,.,TRBD2,TGTGCCACCAGTGATTGGGGGGGAGCAGATCCTTACAATGAGCAGTTCTTC,CATSDWGGADPYNEQFF
TRBV4-2,TRBJ1-5,.,.,TGTGCCAGCAGCCAAGACAGTGGGGAGAGCAATCAGCCCCAGCATTTT,CASSQDSGESNQPQHF
TRBV28,TRBJ1-2,.,TRBD1,TGTGCCAGCAGTCTATTGGACAGGAAGAACTATGGCTACACCTTC,CASSLLDRKNYGYTF
TRBV28,TRBJ1-5,.,.,TGTGCCAGCAGTTTAGGGCAGAGGGGGAATCAGCCCCAGCATTTT,CASSLGQRGNQPQHF
TRBV2,TRBJ2-2,.,.,TGTGCCAGCACTGAGGGTACCGAAACCGGGGAGCTGTTTTTT,CASTEGTETGELFF
TRBV12-3/TRBV12-4,TRBJ1-1,.,.,TGTGCCAGCAGTTTACTTTTAGACACTGAAGCTTTCTTT,CASSLLLDTEAFF
TRBV20-1,TRBJ2-5,.,.,TGCAGTGCTAGTAACCAAGAGACCCAGTACTTC,CSASNQETQYF
TRBV28,TRBJ1-6,.,.,TGTGCCAGCAGTGGGGGCCAGGGTCATTCACCCCTCCACTTT,CASSGGQGHSPLHF
TRBV12-5,TRBJ1-1,.,.,TGTGCTAGTGGTGCGAGACAGGATAGCACTGAAGCTTTCTTT,CASGARQDSTEAFF
TRBV19,TRBJ1-5,few,.,TGTGCCAGTAGTATACCCAGTGGTTCAAGTCAGCCCCAGCATTTT,CASSIPSGSSQPQHF
TRBV2,TRBJ2-1,once,.,TGTGCCAGCAGTGACCCCGGGCGCTCCTACAATGAGCAGTTCTTC,CASSDPGRSYNEQFF
TRBV6-2/TRBV6-3,TRBJ2-3,.,TRBD2,TGTGCCAGCAGTAGCGGGAGCAGCACAGATACGCAGTATTTT,CASSSGSSTDTQYF
TRBV5-1,TRBJ2-5,.,TRBD1,TGCGCCAGCAGCTTGGCGGACAGGCAAGAGACCCAGTACTTC,CASSLADRQETQYF
TRBV28,TRBJ2-1,.,.,TGTGCCAGCAGTCCCTCCGCGGGGCTTCCCACTGGCAATGAGCAGTTCTTC,CASSPSAGLPTGNEQFF
TRBV5-6,TRBJ2-5,.,.,TGTGCCAGCAGCTTGCCGGAAGATTACCGGGACGTGGAAGGGACCCAGTACTTC,CASSLPEDYRDVEGTQYF
TRBV5-4,TRBJ2-3,.,.,TGTGCCAGCAGCTACGGTGGGAGAACCACAGATACGCAGTATTTT,CASSYGGRTTDTQYF
TRBV5-4,TRBJ2-3,few,TRBD2,TGTGCCAGCAGCTTGGAGGGACTAGCTACAGATACGCAGTATTTT,CASSLEGLATDTQYF
TRBV6-6,TRBJ2-3,few,.,TGTGCCAGCAGTCCCGGGGATACGCAGTATTTT,CASSPGDTQYF
TRBV9,TRBJ2-1,.,TRBD2,TGTGCCAGCGGTACGGGGGGCTCCTACAATGAGCAGTTCTTC,CASGTGGSYNEQFF
TRBV19,TRBJ1-1,.,TRBD1,TGTGCCAGTAGTCCTGGACAGGGAATGGGCACTGAAGCTTTCTTT,CASSPGQGMGTEAFF
TRBV19,TRBJ1-1,.,.,TGTGCCAGTAGTATTGGGGGTTACACTGAAGCTTTCTTT,CASSIGGYTEAFF
TRBV6-4,TRBJ2-3,medium-sized,TRBD2,TGTGCCAGCAGTGACTTAGCGGGAGGCGGGACAGATACGCAGTATTTT,CASSDLAGGGTDTQYF